These T cell receptor beta chains were read from a single sample in a study of T cells after yellow fever vaccination. TCRdb itself ran the 5' RACE reads through MiXCR, one entry per CDR3 protein. This table holds 510,000 or so distinct CDR3 sequences, roughly 19% found once. Sequencing was performed on PBMCs, taken 15 days after the yellow fever booster vaccination. All receptors come from a man aged 25-40 years who received the YFV17D yellow fever vaccine. Each CDR3 is given without its conserved first and last residue. The D gene is left open where the match is weak. Clone size is shown for a subset of rows, as once, few, many or a class of expanded clone.

d_gene: TRBD1
v_gene: TRBV27
j_gene: TRBJ1-1
abundance: .
CDR3aa: ASSRDSLNTEAF

d_gene: .
v_gene: TRBV6-1
j_gene: TRBJ2-3
abundance: few
CDR3aa: ASSVQGGGDTQY

d_gene: .
v_gene: TRBV20-1
j_gene: TRBJ2-1
abundance: few
CDR3aa: SARLPTTPGQF

d_gene: .
v_gene: TRBV6-2/TRBV6-3
j_gene: TRBJ2-3
abundance: .
CDR3aa: ASSYARAGHTQY

d_gene: .
v_gene: TRBV29-1
j_gene: TRBJ2-7
abundance: .
CDR3aa: SVAGQTYEQY

d_gene: TRBD2
v_gene: TRBV20-1
j_gene: TRBJ2-7
abundance: few
CDR3aa: SAKGLAGFYEQY

d_gene: .
v_gene: TRBV27
j_gene: TRBJ2-5
abundance: .
CDR3aa: ASSWTQGSGETQY

d_gene: .
v_gene: TRBV4-3
j_gene: TRBJ2-1
abundance: .
CDR3aa: ASSQNNYNEQF

d_gene: TRBD1
v_gene: TRBV12-3/TRBV12-4
j_gene: TRBJ1-1
abundance: .
CDR3aa: ASSLSQGRNEAF

d_gene: .
v_gene: TRBV4-3
j_gene: TRBJ1-2
abundance: .
CDR3aa: ASSQIVGGTGYT

d_gene: TRBD2
v_gene: TRBV20-1
j_gene: TRBJ2-3
abundance: .
CDR3aa: SARKLAGSTDTQY

d_gene: TRBD2
v_gene: TRBV27
j_gene: TRBJ2-1
abundance: .
CDR3aa: ASSRTLAGGNNEQF

d_gene: TRBD2
v_gene: TRBV7-2
j_gene: TRBJ2-3
abundance: .
CDR3aa: ASSPLAAGGATDTQY

d_gene: TRBD1
v_gene: TRBV20-1
j_gene: TRBJ2-7
abundance: .
CDR3aa: SASRGGRSYEQY

d_gene: .
v_gene: TRBV3-1
j_gene: TRBJ2-6
abundance: few
CDR3aa: ASSQVPGSRSGANVLT

d_gene: .
v_gene: TRBV18
j_gene: TRBJ2-3
abundance: few
CDR3aa: ASSPPSLSDTQY

d_gene: .
v_gene: TRBV7-9
j_gene: TRBJ1-1
abundance: many
CDR3aa: ASSSPHTGIPEAF

d_gene: .
v_gene: TRBV5-4
j_gene: TRBJ2-1
abundance: few
CDR3aa: ASSLFRMSSYNEQF

d_gene: .
v_gene: TRBV6-1
j_gene: TRBJ2-5
abundance: once
CDR3aa: ASSPADGGETQY

d_gene: TRBD1
v_gene: TRBV5-1
j_gene: TRBJ2-3
abundance: .
CDR3aa: ASSRTGYTDTQY

d_gene: .
v_gene: TRBV24-1
j_gene: TRBJ1-2
abundance: few
CDR3aa: ATSETGRYGYT

d_gene: TRBD1
v_gene: TRBV24-1
j_gene: TRBJ1-5
abundance: .
CDR3aa: ATRGGQEIQPQH

d_gene: TRBD2
v_gene: TRBV9
j_gene: TRBJ2-3
abundance: .
CDR3aa: ASSPTGIAGGADTQY

d_gene: .
v_gene: TRBV7-2
j_gene: TRBJ2-1
abundance: once
CDR3aa: ASSLVVYRQF

d_gene: TRBD2
v_gene: TRBV7-2
j_gene: TRBJ2-1
abundance: .
CDR3aa: ASSLSATSGNYNEQF

d_gene: TRBD2
v_gene: TRBV20-1
j_gene: TRBJ2-1
abundance: many
CDR3aa: SAETSGRARGEQF

d_gene: .
v_gene: TRBV7-9
j_gene: TRBJ2-3
abundance: few
CDR3aa: ASSLGMGGNTDTQY

d_gene: .
v_gene: TRBV5-1
j_gene: TRBJ2-1
abundance: many
CDR3aa: ASSLGVDEQF

d_gene: .
v_gene: TRBV4-2
j_gene: TRBJ2-7
abundance: .
CDR3aa: ASSQVLRSSYEQY

d_gene: .
v_gene: TRBV3-1
j_gene: TRBJ2-3
abundance: .
CDR3aa: ASSHRLADTDTQY

d_gene: .
v_gene: TRBV4-2
j_gene: TRBJ2-4
abundance: .
CDR3aa: ASSQTEKGKNIQY

d_gene: .
v_gene: TRBV6-1
j_gene: TRBJ1-4
abundance: few
CDR3aa: ASRPSSLGNEKLF

d_gene: .
v_gene: TRBV12-3/TRBV12-4
j_gene: TRBJ2-1
abundance: .
CDR3aa: ACREGVGNEQF

d_gene: .
v_gene: TRBV29-1
j_gene: TRBJ2-3
abundance: .
CDR3aa: TLSGYGTDTQY

d_gene: TRBD2
v_gene: TRBV11-2
j_gene: TRBJ2-7
abundance: few
CDR3aa: ASSPPGRELWEQY

d_gene: TRBD2
v_gene: TRBV19
j_gene: TRBJ2-7
abundance: .
CDR3aa: ASGTSGNNEQY

d_gene: TRBD2
v_gene: TRBV7-2
j_gene: TRBJ2-5
abundance: many
CDR3aa: ASSTRLGGGPSETQY

d_gene: .
v_gene: TRBV6-7
j_gene: TRBJ2-1
abundance: .
CDR3aa: ARPVGVSSYNEQF

d_gene: TRBD2
v_gene: TRBV11-2
j_gene: TRBJ2-3
abundance: few
CDR3aa: ASSFVAGVADTQY

d_gene: .
v_gene: TRBV7-9
j_gene: TRBJ2-7
abundance: few
CDR3aa: ASSFNPGISYEQY

d_gene: .
v_gene: TRBV21-1
j_gene: TRBJ2-1
abundance: .
CDR3aa: APPGWSEQF

d_gene: TRBD1
v_gene: TRBV5-4
j_gene: TRBJ2-1
abundance: few
CDR3aa: ASSPPGQGAHEQF

d_gene: .
v_gene: TRBV10-3
j_gene: TRBJ2-3
abundance: .
CDR3aa: AISESADTQY

d_gene: .
v_gene: TRBV9
j_gene: TRBJ2-7
abundance: few
CDR3aa: ASSQGRVSYEQY

d_gene: TRBD1
v_gene: TRBV9
j_gene: TRBJ2-1
abundance: few
CDR3aa: ASSVATGGSVYNEQF

d_gene: .
v_gene: TRBV12-3/TRBV12-4
j_gene: TRBJ2-1
abundance: few
CDR3aa: ASNQGLLNEQF

d_gene: .
v_gene: TRBV4-2
j_gene: TRBJ2-3
abundance: .
CDR3aa: ASSQDWVATDTQY

d_gene: .
v_gene: TRBV12-3/TRBV12-4
j_gene: TRBJ1-1
abundance: many
CDR3aa: ASSLVVTEAF

d_gene: TRBD2
v_gene: TRBV7-7
j_gene: TRBJ2-3
abundance: .
CDR3aa: ASSPGGGEGTDTQY

d_gene: .
v_gene: TRBV5-1
j_gene: TRBJ1-1
abundance: few
CDR3aa: ASSLDYNTEAF

d_gene: .
v_gene: TRBV20-1
j_gene: TRBJ1-5
abundance: few
CDR3aa: SASEGSQPQH

d_gene: .
v_gene: TRBV6-1
j_gene: TRBJ2-7
abundance: .
CDR3aa: ASSQGAPYEQY

d_gene: TRBD2
v_gene: TRBV29-1
j_gene: TRBJ2-7
abundance: .
CDR3aa: SAMGLAGAEQY

d_gene: .
v_gene: TRBV20-1
j_gene: TRBJ2-4
abundance: .
CDR3aa: SATNNADKNIQY

d_gene: TRBD2
v_gene: TRBV7-2
j_gene: TRBJ2-3
abundance: .
CDR3aa: ASSSTSGRALYTQY